Described below is a single TCR beta chain sequence and its context. Its antigen is still unknown. This entry comes from a study of OX40 agonist ivuxolimab in advanced cancers. Study-level points and caveats: CD8+ T cells showed, on average, more clonal expansion than CD4+ cells.

The ends were cut back, 5 bases at V and 0 bases at J, with 10 bases in the middle. This CDR3 spans 14 amino acids. The germline V gene encodes CDR1 SGHTA and CDR2 FQGNSA. This table comes from immunoSEQ multiplex PCR, and its TCRdb copy is limited to in-frame clones, with some not included. The data contain some 64,000 clones, about four fifths of them singletons. Researchers took blood at baseline, on cycle 4 day 1, and on cycle 7 day 1. The chain is built from TRBV7-2 and TRBJ1-1; the D is unclear. Sequencing was performed on CD4+ or CD8+ T cells sorted from blood, taken in a trial of the OX40 agonist ivuxolimab. This TCR was recovered from an adult with an advanced solid tumor such as melanoma, head and neck, liver or kidney cancer. The CDR3 protein is CASSQRAMNTEAFF. The CDR3 nucleotides are TGTGCCAGCAGCCAAAGAGCAATGAACACTGAAGCTTTCTTT. Full variable domain (rest looked up from reference TRBV7-2 and TRBJ1-1): GAGVSQSPSNKVTEKGKDVELRCDPISGHTALYWYRQSLGQGLEFLIYFQGNSAPDKSGLPSDRFSAERTGGSVSTLTIQRTQQEDSAVYLCASSQRAMNTEAFFGQGTRLTVV.